These T cell receptor beta chains were read from a single sample in a study of blood T cell repertoires in COVID-19. Measured with immunoSEQ multiplex PCR; TCRdb has only the in-frame clones, and not every one. The data contain 100,000 to 150,000 clones, approximately 90% of them singletons. The sequenced sample consisted of peripheral blood. Source of these receptors: a human donor in a cohort sampled during active COVID-19. The CDR3 runs from the conserved cysteine through the conserved F or W. A D gene is named only where the DNA matches it firmly. Clone size is stated in some rows and not others, as once, few, many or a class when expanded.

j_call d_call clone_size v_call cdr3_aa cdr3_nt
TRBJ2-1 TRBD2 once TRBV28 CASSLNPGLLGPGEQFF TGTGCCAGCAGTTTGAACCCGGGACTATTGGGCCCCGGTGAGCAGTTCTTC
TRBJ1-1 NA NA TRBV18 CASFYSGGSNTEAFF TGTGCCAGCTTTTACAGCGGCGGATCAAACACTGAAGCTTTCTTT
TRBJ1-2 TRBD1 NA TRBV5-6 CASSQRTGGYGYTF TGTGCCAGCAGCCAACGGACAGGGGGGTATGGCTACACCTTC
TRBJ2-5 NA NA TRBV5-4 CASSRPGSRETQYF TGTGCCAGCAGCCGTCCGGGGAGTAGGGAGACCCAGTACTTC
TRBJ2-7 NA once TRBV3-1/TRBV3-2 CASSSGGGPEQYF TGTGCCAGCAGCTCCGGGGGTGGGCCCGAGCAGTACTTC
TRBJ2-7 TRBD2 NA TRBV18 CASSPTSGSTYEQYF TGTGCCAGCTCACCAACTAGCGGGAGTACCTACGAGCAGTACTTC
TRBJ1-5 TRBD1 NA TRBV19 CASKPTGGQQPQHF TGTGCCAGTAAGCCGACAGGGGGACAACAGCCCCAGCATTTT
TRBJ2-1 NA NA TRBV21-1 CASGGQGSEQFF TGTGCCAGCGGCGGACAGGGTAGTGAGCAGTTCTTC
TRBJ2-2 NA NA TRBV5-1 CATRSEGVTGELFF TGCGCCACCAGGTCGGAGGGTGTCACCGGGGAGCTGTTTTTT
TRBJ2-5 NA NA TRBV5-1 CASSSTVQETQYF TGCGCCAGCAGCTCAACAGTCCAAGAGACCCAGTACTTC
TRBJ1-6 NA NA TRBV14 CASSQEGRTPLLHF TGTGCCAGCAGCCAAGAGGGGAGGACCCCTCTACTCCACTTT
TRBJ2-1 NA NA TRBV2 CASSGSGEQFF TGTGCCAGCAGTGGGTCGGGAGAGCAGTTCTTC
TRBJ1-1 NA NA TRBV19 CASSAGYEAFF TGTGCCAGTAGTGCGGGATATGAAGCTTTCTTT
TRBJ1-1 NA NA TRBV2 CASSPYGTEAFF TGTGCCAGCAGCCCCTACGGCACTGAAGCTTTCTTT
TRBJ2-3 TRBD2 NA TRBV9 CASSAVAGLAGRTDTQYF TGTGCCAGCAGCGCAGTAGCGGGACTAGCGGGGCGCACAGATACGCAGTATTTT
TRBJ1-3 NA NA TRBV5-5 CASSQHRVSGNTIYF TGTGCCAGCAGCCAACACCGGGTCTCTGGAAACACCATATATTTT
TRBJ1-2 NA NA TRBV6-5 CASSQTENYGYTF TGTGCCAGCAGCCAAACAGAAAACTATGGCTACACCTTC
TRBJ2-1 TRBD2 NA TRBV3-1/TRBV3-2 CASSQVGLAYNEQFF TGTGCCAGCAGCCAAGTGGGACTAGCCTACAATGAGCAGTTCTTC
TRBJ1-2 NA NA TRBV6-6 CASRVTGTSYGYTF TGTGCCAGCAGAGTTACGGGGACAAGTTATGGCTACACCTTC
TRBJ2-2 TRBD2 NA TRBV11-2 CASSLAGGTPGELFF TGTGCCAGCAGCCTAGCGGGGGGGACGCCAGGGGAGCTGTTTTTT
TRBJ2-7 TRBD1 NA TRBV12-3/TRBV12-4 CASSLGQGGQYF TGTGCCAGCAGTCTTGGACAGGGCGGGCAGTACTTC
TRBJ1-2 TRBD1 few TRBV27 CASSVFMTGKDGYTF TGTGCCAGCAGTGTATTTATGACAGGGAAGGATGGCTACACCTTC
TRBJ2-1 TRBD2 NA TRBV5-4 CASSRSGTRDNEQFF TGTGCCAGCAGCCGTTCCGGGACTAGGGACAATGAGCAGTTCTTC
TRBJ2-1 TRBD2 NA TRBV6-2/TRBV6-3 CASSRLAGEQFF TGTGCCAGCAGTCGACTAGCGGGTGAGCAGTTCTTC
TRBJ2-5 NA NA TRBV20-1 CSARDGGTQYF TGCAGTGCTAGAGACGGGGGGACCCAGTACTTC
TRBJ2-5 TRBD1 NA TRBV6-5 CASSYSGTGQETQYF TGTGCCAGCAGTTACTCGGGGACAGGGCAAGAGACCCAGTACTTC
TRBJ2-7 NA NA TRBV27 CASSLFGGPSYEQYF TGTGCCAGCAGTTTATTCGGGGGGCCCTCCTACGAGCAGTACTTC
TRBJ2-7 TRBD2 NA TRBV11-2 CASSLASGRAHEQYF TGTGCCAGCAGCTTAGCGAGCGGGAGGGCCCACGAGCAGTACTTC
TRBJ2-3 NA NA TRBV11-2 CASSLRQGRLGTDTQYF TGTGCCAGCAGCTTAAGGCAGGGGCGTTTGGGCACAGATACGCAGTATTTT
TRBJ2-3 TRBD2 NA TRBV10-3 CAISMGGSRTDTQYF TGTGCCATCAGCATGGGCGGGAGTCGCACAGATACGCAGTATTTT
TRBJ2-5 TRBD2 NA TRBV5-1 CASSSGLAGGGQETQYF TGCGCCAGCAGCTCGGGACTAGCGGGGGGCGGGCAAGAGACCCAGTACTTC
TRBJ1-5 NA NA TRBV27 CASGQNNNQPQHF TGTGCCAGCGGGCAGAACAACAATCAGCCCCAGCATTTT
TRBJ2-1 TRBD2 NA TRBV19 CASSIRGLAVNNEQFF TGTGCCAGTAGTATTAGGGGACTAGCGGTGAACAATGAGCAGTTCTTC
TRBJ1-5 NA once TRBV28 CASSTRGQKIYQPQHF TGTGCCAGCAGCACCCGTGGACAGAAGATTTATCAGCCCCAGCATTTT
TRBJ1-1 NA once TRBV6-1 CASSDSRGTEAFF TGTGCCAGCAGTGACAGCCGGGGTACTGAAGCTTTCTTT
TRBJ1-4 NA NA TRBV10-3 CAISESLGRGEKLFF TGTGCCATCAGTGAGTCATTGGGAAGGGGTGAAAAACTGTTTTTT
TRBJ2-4 TRBD2 few TRBV3-1/TRBV3-2 CASSQDRYSGGLAKNIQYF TGTGCCAGCAGCCAAGATCGCTATAGCGGGGGTTTAGCCAAAAACATTCAGTACTTC
TRBJ2-7 NA NA TRBV5-1 CASSPRGGTYEQYF TGCGCCAGCAGCCCGCGTGGGGGCACCTACGAGCAGTACTTC
TRBJ1-2 TRBD1 NA TRBV9 CASSPRRDRAYGYTF TGTGCCAGCAGCCCCCGTCGGGACAGGGCCTATGGCTACACCTTC
TRBJ2-3 TRBD2 NA TRBV5-4 CASSDTSGGTDTQYF TGTGCCAGCAGCGATACTAGCGGAGGTACAGATACGCAGTATTTT
TRBJ2-5 TRBD1 NA TRBV9 CASSPRTGTEETQYF TGTGCCAGCAGCCCGCGGACAGGGACGGAAGAGACCCAGTACTTC
TRBJ2-5 TRBD2 NA TRBV14 CASSSSGTSTETQYF TGTGCCAGCAGCTCTTCCGGGACTAGCACCGAGACCCAGTACTTC
TRBJ2-1 NA NA TRBV5-6 CASTMNRDNEQFF TGTGCCAGCACCATGAACAGGGACAATGAGCAGTTCTTC
TRBJ2-2 TRBD2 NA TRBV10-3 CAISDRGAGDHTGELFF TGTGCCATCAGTGACCGCGGGGCGGGGGATCACACCGGGGAGCTGTTTTTT
TRBJ1-5 TRBD1 NA TRBV28 CASSFNRGRDQPQHF TGTGCCAGCAGTTTTAACAGGGGAAGGGATCAGCCCCAGCATTTT
TRBJ2-5 TRBD1 NA TRBV2 CASSDWDRGETQYF TGTGCCAGCAGTGATTGGGACAGGGGGGAGACCCAGTACTTC
TRBJ1-2 TRBD1 NA TRBV12-5 CASAVKGAFGYGYTF TGTGCTAGTGCCGTCAAGGGGGCGTTTGGCTATGGCTACACCTTC
TRBJ2-1 TRBD2 NA TRBV6-7 CASRQRGLKYNEQFF TGTGCCAGCAGACAGCGGGGGCTTAAGTACAATGAGCAGTTCTTC